This T cell receptor (beta chain) comes out of a study of blood T cells in healthy people across ages. Trimming removed 3 bases from V and 2 bases from J; junction bases left unmatched: 17. The CDR3 has 18 residues. Germline V gene sequence: CDR1 SGHRS, CDR2 YFSETQ. A sample-barcoded 5' primer and a J-beta primer mix were used in a second PCR of roughly 6 to 11 cycles. MiXCR, applied by TCRdb to the 5' RACE reads, yields one record per CDR3 protein. The sample has some 1.5 million distinct CDR3 sequences; 25% to 30% are singletons. Sequenced sample: blood. This TCR was sampled from a woman younger than 45 in good health. V is TRBV5-1 and J is TRBJ2-7; 7 nucleotides align to TRBD2. The DNA for the CDR3 is TGCGCCAGCAGCTACCTCGGCAGAGGACTAGTGGCCACCTACGAGCAGTACTTC. This codes for CASSYLGRGLVATYEQYF.